Following are 18 T cell receptor beta chains from one sample sequenced in a study of blood T cells in healthy people across ages. Combining a sample-barcoded 5' primer with a J-beta primer mix, a second PCR ran for roughly 7 to 12 cycles. TCRdb re-called the 5' RACE reads with MiXCR, one entry per CDR3 protein. The profile shows some 700,000 distinct CDR3 sequences, around 40% of them singletons. The sequenced sample was blood. These TCRs come from a woman aged 55-70 years in good health.

The chain employs TRBV7-3 and TRBJ1-1; maybe TRBD1 (6 bases). CDR1 and CDR2 (germline): SGHTA, FQGTGA. With 4 bases removed from V and 5 bases from J, the gap between germline ends came to 14 bases. There are 14 residues in the CDR3. This chain's CDR3 is CASSSTGWGTEAFF. In DNA, the CDR3 is TGTGCCAGCAGCTCGACAGGTTGGGGGACTGAAGCTTTCTTT.

The chain has TRBV20-1 and TRBJ1-2; D remains ambiguous. The CDR3 loop spans 11 amino acids. Trimming pared 4 bases from V and 8 bases from J, leaving 11 bases between. Germline V gene data show CDR1 as DFQATT and CDR2 as SNEGSKA (reference sequence). CDR3 nucleotides: TGCAGTGCTACCCACAAGAGGGGCTACACCTTC. Translation gives CSATHKRGYTF.

A few counts support this clonotype. This rearrangement joins TRBV15 to TRBJ2-7, with D unclear. The CDR3 has 12 amino acids. Trimming shortened V by 0 bases and J by 6 bases, and 6 bases separated the two germline ends. From germline, CDR1 is LNHNV and CDR2 YYDKDF (reference sequence). CDR3 DNA: TGTGCCACCAGCAGAGATAGGACCGAGCAGTACTTC. As protein: CATSRDRTEQYF.

This rearrangement joins TRBV6-5 to TRBJ2-1; 10 bases agree with TRBD1. Germline V CDR1 and CDR2: MNHEY, SVGAGI. Trimming cost V 7 bases and J 5 bases; bases outside gene matches: 5. The CDR3 totals 14 residues. Here the CDR3 reads CASTKDRGDNEQFF. CDR3 DNA sequence: TGTGCCAGCACCAAGGACAGGGGGGACAATGAGCAGTTCTTC.

This clonotype has a single count. At one of its ends the junction is not consistent with the germline gene, which may arise from a read error. The genes are TRBV29-1 and TRBJ1-4; the D is unclear. This CDR3 spans 14 amino acids. Germline V gives CDR1 SQVTM, CDR2 ANQGSEA. The CDR3 spells CSASGPRSKEKLFF. For the CDR3, the DNA is TGCAGCGCAAGCGGGCCTCGATCTAAGGAAAAACTGTTTTTT.

This clonotype came up a few times. Written as DNA, the CDR3 is TGTGCCAGCAGCCAACTCCCCGGGTCGAGAAGTGGTGAGCAGTTCTTC. The encoded protein is CASSQLPGSRSGEQFF. The J gene is TRBJ2-1, the V gene TRBV3-1; D not certain. The CDR3 is made up of 16 amino acids. Germline CDR1 LGHDT, CDR2 YNNKEL (reference sequence). Trimming took off 2 bases at V and 9 bases at J, with 20 bases between the two ends.

The sample holds a few counts of this clonotype. The chain couples TRBV14 to TRBJ2-7, with TRBD2 matching over 11 bases. The CDR3 is made up of 15 amino acids. Germline values: CDR1 SGHDN, CDR2 FVKESK. Trimming took 4 bases from V and 6 from J; bases not matched to a gene: 8. CDR3 amino acids: CASSPRQLAGAEQYF. As DNA, the CDR3 is TGTGCCAGCAGCCCTAGGCAACTAGCGGGAGCCGAGCAGTACTTC.

The chain is built from TRBV11-3 and TRBJ2-1; D uncertain. V lost 3 bases and J lost 9, with 12 bases in between. The CDR3 spans 13 residues. Germline V lookup: CDR1 SGHNT, CDR2 YENEEA. CDR3 in DNA: TGTGCCAGCAGCTTGGGCCGACTGAGTGAGCAGTTCTTC. Residues: CASSLGRLSEQFF.

The chain uses TRBV7-6 and TRBJ2-7; D possibly corresponds to TRBD1 (6 bases). The CDR3 is 12 residues long. V was trimmed by 5 bases and J by 6 bases, leaving 11 bases between them. Germline CDR1 reads SGHVS; CDR2 reads FNYEAQ. CDR3 DNA sequence: TGTGCCAGCAGCACGACAGGCCTCGAGCAGTACTTC. This codes for CASSTTGLEQYF.

This chain uses TRBV7-2 with TRBJ2-1, with unresolved D. CDR3 length: 11 amino acids. Trimming left V 2 bases short and J 12 bases short, with 8 bases between. Germline-derived CDR1 and CDR2 are SGHTA and FQGNSA. This CDR3 reads CASSLRERQFF. The CDR3 region has the DNA TGTGCCAGCAGCTTAAGGGAAAGGCAGTTCTTC.

The genes are TRBV3-1 and TRBJ2-1, with D possibly called TRBD1 or TRBD2 (6 bases each). The CDR3 is 15 amino acids. V lost 1 base to trimming and J lost 7 bases, with 14 bases between them. CDR1 and CDR2 from the germline V gene are LGHDT and YNNKEL (reference sequence). The CDR3: CASSQGGAGSNEQFF. CDR3 coding DNA: TGTGCCAGCAGCCAAGGGGGGGCCGGCTCTAATGAGCAGTTCTTC.

This rearrangement joins TRBV6-6 to TRBJ2-7; D remains ambiguous. The CDR3 is 12 amino acids. V gave up 6 bases and J gave up 4 bases, with 10 bases separating them. Germline-derived CDR1 and CDR2 are MNHNY and SVGAGI (reference sequence). The DNA of the CDR3 is TGTGCCAGCAGCTCATTACGGTACGAGCAGTACTTC. Amino acids: CASSSLRYEQYF.

This clonotype has ten or more counts. The V call is TRBV6-2 or TRBV6-3, the J call TRBJ2-7; D remains unclear. There are 13 residues in the CDR3. From germline, CDR1 is MNHEY and CDR2 SVGEGT. V lost 2 bases and J 0 bases, leaving 5 bases between the germline ends. The CDR3 loop reads CASSYPSSYEQYF. The DNA for the CDR3 is TGTGCCAGCAGTTACCCGAGCTCCTACGAGCAGTACTTC.

The chain carries TRBV27 and TRBJ2-7; D possibly corresponds to TRBD1 (8 bases). Trimming shortened V by 7 bases and J by 3 bases, and 13 bases separated the two germline ends. The germline CDR1 and CDR2 sequences are MNHEY and SMNVEV (reference sequence). The CDR3 has 13 amino acids. The CDR3 sequence: CASKDREGYEQYF. For the CDR3, the DNA is TGTGCCAGCAAGGACAGGGAGGGCTACGAGCAGTACTTC.

J is TRBJ1-6 and V is TRBV6-6, with TRBD1 matching over 9 bases. The germline gives CDR1 MNHNY, CDR2 SVGAGI (reference sequence). After removal of 5 bases from V and 9 bases from J, the junction contained 8 bases not matched to a gene. CDR3 length: 15 residues. In nucleotides, the CDR3 is TGTGCCAGCAGTCCCCGGGACAGGGTAGCTTCACCCCTCCACTTT. This gives the protein CASSPRDRVASPLHF.

This chain joins TRBV20-1 and TRBJ2-4, with D perhaps TRBD1 (6 bases). The J call may not be correct, given that the DNA end is closer to TRBJ2-5. CDR1 is DFQATT and CDR2 is SNEGSKA in the germline V gene (reference sequence). CDR3 size: 13 residues. CDR3 DNA sequence: TGCAGTGCTAGACAGGGGTTCGATGAGACCCAGTACTTC. Translation gives CSARQGFDETQYF.

The CDR3 bases are TGTGCCAGCAGCTCCACCGATGCGGTAGCGGGGATCCATGAGCAGTTCTTC. This codes for CASSSTDAVAGIHEQFF. V and J are TRBV7-8 and TRBJ2-1; 8 bases match TRBD2. The CDR3 has 17 amino acids. V lost 4 bases and J lost 8; bases outside the gene matches: 16. Germline lookup yields CDR1 SGHVS and CDR2 FQNEAQ.

The chain couples TRBV29-1 to TRBJ1-2, with unresolved D. Germline loops: CDR1 SQVTM, CDR2 ANQGSEA. The CDR3 spans 15 residues. Trimming stripped 3 bases from V and 0 bases from J, with 14 bases between. The DNA of the CDR3 is TGCAGCGTTGATCTCCGTCTGAAAACTAACTATGGCTACACCTTC. This translates into CSVDLRLKTNYGYTF.